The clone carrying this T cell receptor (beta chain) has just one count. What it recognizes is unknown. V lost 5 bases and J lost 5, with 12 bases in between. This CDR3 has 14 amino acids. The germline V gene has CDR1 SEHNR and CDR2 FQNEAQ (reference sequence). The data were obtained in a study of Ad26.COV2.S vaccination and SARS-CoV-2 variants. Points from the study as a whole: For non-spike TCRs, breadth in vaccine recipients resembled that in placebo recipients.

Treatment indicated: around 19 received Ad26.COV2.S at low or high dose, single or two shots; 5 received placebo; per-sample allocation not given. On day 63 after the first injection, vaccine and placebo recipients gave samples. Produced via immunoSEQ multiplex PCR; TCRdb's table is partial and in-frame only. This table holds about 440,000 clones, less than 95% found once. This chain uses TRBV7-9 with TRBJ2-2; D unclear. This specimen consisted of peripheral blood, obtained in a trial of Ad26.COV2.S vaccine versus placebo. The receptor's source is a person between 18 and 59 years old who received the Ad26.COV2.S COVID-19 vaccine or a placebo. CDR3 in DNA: TGTGCCAGCAGCCTCCTTTTATCGACCGGGGAGCTGTTTTTT. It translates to CASSLLLSTGELFF.